The following is a T cell receptor (beta chain) sequence with its context. Its target is unknown. Measured with immunoSEQ multiplex PCR; TCRdb has only the in-frame clones, and not every one. The sample includes about 110,000 clones, roughly 80% seen only once; the top ten take more than 4.5%. Trimming removed 5 bases from V and 4 bases from J, with 11 bases in between. Germline lookup yields CDR1 MNHEY and CDR2 SMNVEV (reference sequence). CDR3 size: 13 residues. The data were obtained in a study of T cell responses to AZD1222 COVID-19 vaccine. General observations from the study: Clonal diversity may have been underestimated, and the donors were mostly white British, with more females than males.

Sample: peripheral blood, taken on day 0 of AZD1222 vaccination. The sequence came from an adult in good health. The genes are TRBV27 and TRBJ1-2, with D tentatively TRBD1 (6 bases). CDR3 residues: CASSLRGLYGYTF. The CDR3 nucleotides are TGTGCCAGCAGTCTACGGGGGCTCTATGGCTACACCTTC.